Shown below are 14 T cell receptor beta chains from a single sample sequenced in a study of monozygotic twins with inflammatory bowel disease. TCRdb reprocessed the 5' RACE reads and reports one entry per CDR3 protein, with no DNA. This specimen shows 350,000 to 500,000 distinct CDR3 sequences; the ten leading clones hold approximately 2.4%. The sample was blood. All receptors derive from a human donor with ulcerative colitis or Crohn's disease, or a healthy co-twin of an affected twin (not recorded which).

V and J are TRBV7-3 and TRBJ2-2; TCRdb's assignment of TRBD2 cannot be checked, as there is no DNA. The germline V gene has CDR1 SGHTA and CDR2 FQGTGA. The CDR3 totals 15 residues. The CDR3 region is CASSSSGGLSEELFF.

The chain carries TRBV11-2 and TRBJ2-5; TCRdb reports TRBD1, a call that lacks DNA to check it against. The CDR3 loop spans 14 amino acids. Per the germline V gene, CDR1 is SGHAT and CDR2 is FQNNGV. CDR3 loop: CASTQGAYQETQYF. Looking up the rest from reference TRBV11-2 and TRBJ2-5 gives the full variable domain: EAGVAQSPRYKIIEKRQSVAFWCNPISGHATLYWYQQILGQGPKLLIQFQNNGVVDDSQLPKDRFSAERLKGVDSTLKIQPAKLEDSAVYLCASTQGAYQETQYFGPGTRLLVL.

The gene calls are TRBV29-1 and TRBJ2-3. This CDR3 comprises 11 residues. From germline, CDR1 is SQVTM and CDR2 ANQGSEA. The CDR3 reads CSVGRGDTQYF.

The rearrangement uses TRBV20-1 and TRBJ1-4; TCRdb designates TRBD1, a call that cannot be tested without DNA. The CDR3 runs 13 residues. Germline V lookup: CDR1 DFQATT, CDR2 SNEGSKA (reference sequence). The CDR3 sequence: CSAHGQGNEKLFF.

The genes are TRBV4-1 and TRBJ2-7; no DNA is available, so the TRBD1 call from TCRdb remains unchecked. This CDR3 has 14 residues. Germline lookup yields CDR1 MGHRA and CDR2 YSYEKL. The CDR3 region is CASSQGAGSDEQYF.

The chain combines TRBV6-1 with TRBJ1-2. The CDR3 has 15 amino acids. The germline V gene encodes CDR1 MNHNS and CDR2 SASEGT. The CDR3 loop is CASSELEIGINGYTF.

The chain links TRBV27 to TRBJ2-1; no DNA is available, so the TRBD1 call from TCRdb remains unchecked. The V gene's germline CDR1 is MNHEY and CDR2 SMNVEV (reference sequence). The CDR3 has 13 amino acids. The chain's CDR3 is CASSLEGVPEQFF.

The chain has TRBV27 and TRBJ1-1. Germline V gene lookup returns CDR1 MNHEY and CDR2 SMNVEV (reference sequence). The CDR3 loop spans 12 amino acids. This chain's CDR3 is CASSIIGAEAFF.

This sequence joins TRBV20-1 and TRBJ2-3; TCRdb's D gene call, TRBD2, goes unchecked for lack of DNA. The germline gives CDR1 DFQATT, CDR2 SNEGSKA (reference sequence). CDR3 length: 13 residues. This CDR3 is CSSGGPFGDTQYF.

This sequence joins TRBV19 and TRBJ2-3; checking the TCRdb D call of TRBD1 is not possible without DNA. The CDR3 is 16 amino acids. CDR1 is LNHDA, CDR2 SQIVND, per germline (reference sequence). CDR3 protein: CASSPPRGRGRDTQYF. Supplemented by reference TRBV19 and TRBJ2-3, the full variable domain reads DGGITQSPKYLFRKEGQNVTLSCEQNLNHDAMYWYRQDPGQGLRLIYYSQIVNDFQKGDIAEGYSVSREKKESFPLTVTSAQKNPTAFYLCASSPPRGRGRDTQYFGPGTRLTVL.

The V gene is TRBV7-2, the J gene TRBJ1-5; TCRdb's D call, TRBD1, is unchecked because there is no DNA. The CDR3 extends over 16 amino acids. Germline assignment: CDR1 SGHTA and CDR2 FQGNSA. The CDR3 here is CASSVRSGHSNQPQHF.

The gene calls are TRBV7-2 and TRBJ2-3; the D gene TCRdb calls, TRBD2, cannot be checked with no DNA. This CDR3 region has 15 residues. Germline assignment: CDR1 SGHTA and CDR2 FQGNSA. The chain's CDR3 is CASSSGLVPGDTQYF.

The chain links TRBV7-2 to TRBJ2-5; the TCRdb call, TRBD2, lacks DNA for checking. Germline-derived CDR1 and CDR2 are SGHTA and FQGNSA. The CDR3 has 14 amino acids. CDR3 sequence: CASSDRLAMESQYF.

This chain connects TRBV18 to TRBJ2-7; checking the TCRdb D call of TRBD1 is not possible without DNA. From germline, CDR1 is KGHSH and CDR2 LQKENI. This CDR3 contains 14 residues. CDR3 sequence reads: CASSRAGGTYEQYF.